This entry features one T cell receptor beta chain sequence. Antigen specificity is unknown. The entry originates in a study of PD-1 blockade in mismatch repair-deficient tumors. Study at large: Enrolled about 2013-2017, patients had progressing, pretreated mismatch repair-deficient cancers of 12 types. Points from the study as a whole: Tumor-resident clones, often absent from pretreatment blood, expanded after pembrolizumab and then contracted.

The length of the CDR3 is 15 residues. V was clipped by 3 bases and J by 10 bases, with 19 bases between them. Looked up from germline, CDR1 is SGHNT and CDR2 is YYREEE (reference sequence). The repertoire was sequenced with immunoSEQ multiplex PCR; TCRdb's copy has only in-frame clones and lacks some. This sample has some 120,000 clones, with about nine tenths found just once. All patients were mismatch repair deficient, assessed by either PCR or immunohistochemistry. The specimen was peripheral blood, collected approximately 70 weeks after starting pembrolizumab. The clonotype was recovered from an adult with mismatch repair-deficient cancer. The chain has TRBV5-4 and TRBJ1-4; tentatively, D is TRBD1 (6 bases). The chain's CDR3 is CASSSRQDRIGKLFF. In DNA, the CDR3 is TGTGCCAGCAGCTCAAGACAGGACCGAATCGGAAAACTGTTTTTT.